The clone carrying this T cell receptor (beta chain) was picked up many times. Its antigen is currently unknown. Per germline, CDR1 SNHLY and CDR2 FYNNEI. The length of the CDR3 is 13 residues. Trimming took off 11 bases at V and 6 bases at J, with 17 bases between the two ends. Measured with immunoSEQ multiplex PCR; TCRdb has only the in-frame clones, and not every one. The sample shows 550,000 to 850,000 clones, 74% of them seen only once. The data were taken from a study of shared clonotypes between healthy human individuals. Overall study findings and caveats: Sampling covered nothing but blood. Tissue TCR repertoires likely differ from those found in blood. The four-donor shared clonotypes exceeded non-shared clonotypes in generation probability, with non-shared ones scoring lower. Large depth notwithstanding, sorted-subset sequencing proved incomplete by rarefaction.

The chain couples TRBV2 to TRBJ2-1; no clear D gene. Sequenced sample: memory CD4+ T cells sorted from blood. This sample's subset: CD45RA-negative fraction. The origin of this receptor is a woman under 40 in good health. CDR3 in amino acids: CASLRDFPNEQFF. The CDR3 nucleotides are TGTGCCTCCCTAAGGGATTTTCCCAATGAGCAGTTCTTC.